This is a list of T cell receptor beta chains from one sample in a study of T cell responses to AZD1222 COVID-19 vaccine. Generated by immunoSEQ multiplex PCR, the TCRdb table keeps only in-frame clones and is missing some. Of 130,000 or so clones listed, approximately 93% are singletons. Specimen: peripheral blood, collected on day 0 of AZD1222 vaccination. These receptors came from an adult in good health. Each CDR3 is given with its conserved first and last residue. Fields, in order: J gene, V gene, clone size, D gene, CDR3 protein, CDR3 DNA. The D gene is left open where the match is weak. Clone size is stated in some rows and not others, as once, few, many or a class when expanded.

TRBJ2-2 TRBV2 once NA CASLGTGELFF TGTGCCAGCTTAGGGACCGGGGAGCTGTTTTTT
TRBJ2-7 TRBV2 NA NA CASSPSWGRETYEQYF TGTGCCAGCAGTCCCTCCTGGGGCAGGGAAACCTACGAGCAGTACTTC
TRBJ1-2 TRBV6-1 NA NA CASSEGGQIYGYTF TGTGCCAGCAGTGAAGGCGGACAGATCTATGGCTACACCTTC
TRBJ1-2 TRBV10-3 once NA CAISLTDDANYGYTF TGTGCCATCAGCTTGACAGATGATGCCAACTATGGCTACACCTTC
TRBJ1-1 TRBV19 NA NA CASSIGTNTEAFF TGTGCCAGTAGTATAGGAACGAACACTGAAGCTTTCTTT
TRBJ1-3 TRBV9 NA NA CASSVDPGSGNTIYF TGTGCCAGCAGCGTAGATCCGGGCTCTGGAAACACCATATATTTT
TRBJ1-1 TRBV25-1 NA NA CASSVVGNTEAFF TGTGCCAGCAGTGTAGTAGGGAACACTGAAGCTTTCTTT
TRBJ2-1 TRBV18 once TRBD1 CASSPQIYSRGSEQFF TGTGCCAGCTCACCACAGATTTATAGCAGGGGGTCTGAGCAGTTCTTC
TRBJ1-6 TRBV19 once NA CASSITRGSGGSPLHF TGTGCCAGTAGTATCACCCGAGGCTCCGGTGGTTCACCCCTCCACTTT
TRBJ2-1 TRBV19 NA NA CASSITQYNEQFF TGTGCCAGTAGTATCACACAGTACAATGAGCAGTTCTTC
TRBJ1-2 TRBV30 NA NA CAWSVGVGVGGYTF TGTGCCTGGAGTGTGGGTGTTGGGGTTGGTGGCTACACCTTC
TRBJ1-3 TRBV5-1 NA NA CASSPTGGWGGNTIYF TGCGCCAGCAGCCCAACGGGGGGCTGGGGTGGAAACACCATATATTTT
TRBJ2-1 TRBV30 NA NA CAWSATVGEQFF TGTGCCTGGAGTGCGACTGTGGGTGAGCAGTTCTTC
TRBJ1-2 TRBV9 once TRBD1 CASSAGTARDRGYTF TGTGCCAGCAGCGCCGGGACAGCCCGGGATAGGGGCTACACCTTC
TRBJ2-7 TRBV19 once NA CASSPSGQGSYEQYF TGTGCCAGTAGTCCTTCAGGGCAGGGGTCCTACGAGCAGTACTTC
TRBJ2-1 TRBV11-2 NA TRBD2 CASSLGGGAYNEQFF TGTGCCAGCAGCTTAGGCGGGGGGGCGTACAATGAGCAGTTCTTC
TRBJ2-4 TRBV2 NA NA CASSVSTSLTKNIQYF TGTGCCAGCAGTGTGAGTACATCTCTAACCAAAAACATTCAGTACTTC
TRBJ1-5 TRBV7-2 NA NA CASSLEFGRGGQPQHF TGTGCCAGCAGCTTAGAATTCGGCAGGGGTGGTCAGCCCCAGCATTTT
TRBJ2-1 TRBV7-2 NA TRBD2 CASSFSGGSGNEQFF TGTGCCAGCAGCTTCAGCGGGGGGAGTGGCAATGAGCAGTTCTTC
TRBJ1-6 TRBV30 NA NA CAWSVPNSPLHF TGTGCCTGGAGTGTACCTAATTCACCCCTCCACTTT
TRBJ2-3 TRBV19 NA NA CASRGAGSDTQYF TGTGCCAGTAGGGGTGCGGGATCAGATACGCAGTATTTT
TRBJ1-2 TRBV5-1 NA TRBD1 CASGDSYGYTF TGCGCCAGCGGGGACAGCTATGGCTACACCTTC
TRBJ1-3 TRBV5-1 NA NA CASSLVAGGPASGNTIYF TGCGCCAGCAGCTTGGTAGCCGGGGGCCCCGCCTCTGGAAACACCATATATTTT
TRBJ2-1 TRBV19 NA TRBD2 CASRGLAGVPSYNEQFF TGTGCCAGTAGGGGACTAGCGGGGGTCCCCTCCTACAATGAGCAGTTCTTC
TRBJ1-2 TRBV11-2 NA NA CASSKGRNYGYTF TGTGCCAGCAGCAAAGGGCGAAACTATGGCTACACCTTC
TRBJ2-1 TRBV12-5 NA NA CASGSGNNEQFF TGTGCTAGTGGTTCCGGGAACAATGAGCAGTTCTTC
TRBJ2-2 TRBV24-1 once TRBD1 CATTSGTGSGELFF TGTGCCACCACCTCCGGGACAGGGTCCGGGGAGCTGTTTTTT
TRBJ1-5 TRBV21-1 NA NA CASSMGRDRGDQPQHF TGTGCCAGCAGCATGGGCCGGGACAGGGGAGACCAGCCCCAGCATTTT
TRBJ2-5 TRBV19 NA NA CASSVLVNSGTETQYF TGTGCCAGTAGTGTCCTGGTCAACTCCGGTACGGAGACCCAGTACTTC